The sequence of this T cell receptor (beta chain) was determined in a study of CD8 T cells in Susac syndrome. The CDR3 is 13 residues long. The ends were cut back, 2 bases at V and 5 bases at J, with 9 bases in the middle. CDR1 is MDHEN and CDR2 is SYDVKM in the germline V gene. TEMRA cells were FACS-enriched, unlike CD8+ and CD4+ T cells, which were negatively isolated. With random hexamers, reverse transcription was performed on about 0.45 to 1 ug of RNA. TCRdb re-called the immunoSEQ multiplex PCR reads with MiXCR, one entry per CDR3 protein. Here the sample spans 150,000 to 200,000 distinct CDR3 sequences, 85% to 95% being singletons.

The source material was CD8+ T cells from PBMCs. The chain has TRBV28 and TRBJ1-1; D remains ambiguous. The clonotype was recovered from a human donor with multiple sclerosis. Here the CDR3 reads CASSLLVRTEAFF. CDR3 nucleotides: TGTGCCAGCAGTTTACTCGTCCGTACTGAAGCTTTCTTT.